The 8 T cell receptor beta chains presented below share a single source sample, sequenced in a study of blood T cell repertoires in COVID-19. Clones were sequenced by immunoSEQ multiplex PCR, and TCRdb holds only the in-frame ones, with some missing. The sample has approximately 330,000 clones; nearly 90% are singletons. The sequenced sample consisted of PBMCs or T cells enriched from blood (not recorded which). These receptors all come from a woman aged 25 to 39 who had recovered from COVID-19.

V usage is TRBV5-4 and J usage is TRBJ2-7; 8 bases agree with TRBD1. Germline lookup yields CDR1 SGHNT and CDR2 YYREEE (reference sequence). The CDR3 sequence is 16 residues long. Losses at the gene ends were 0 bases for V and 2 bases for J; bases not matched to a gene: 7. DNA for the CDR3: TGTGCCAGCAGCTTGGGAGGTGCGGGACAGGCCTACGAGCAGTACTTC. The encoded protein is CASSLGGAGQAYEQYF.

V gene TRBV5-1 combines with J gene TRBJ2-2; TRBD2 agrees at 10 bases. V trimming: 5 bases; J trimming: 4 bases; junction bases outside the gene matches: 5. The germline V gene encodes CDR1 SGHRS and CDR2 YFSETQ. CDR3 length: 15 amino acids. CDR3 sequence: CASSSSGSGTGELFF. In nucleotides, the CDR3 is TGCGCCAGCAGTTCTAGCGGGAGTGGCACCGGGGAGCTGTTTTTT.

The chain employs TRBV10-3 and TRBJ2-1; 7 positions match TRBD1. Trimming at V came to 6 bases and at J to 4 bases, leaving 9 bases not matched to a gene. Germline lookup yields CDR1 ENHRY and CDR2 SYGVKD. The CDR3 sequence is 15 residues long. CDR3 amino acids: CAIRTGRAEYNEQFF. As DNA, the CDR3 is TGTGCCATCAGGACAGGGAGAGCGGAATACAATGAGCAGTTCTTC.

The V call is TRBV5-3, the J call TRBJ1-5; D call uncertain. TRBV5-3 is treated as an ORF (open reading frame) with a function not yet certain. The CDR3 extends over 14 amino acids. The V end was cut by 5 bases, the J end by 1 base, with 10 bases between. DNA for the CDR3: TGTGCCAGAAGTTTCCGGGAGAGCAATCAGCCCCAGCATTTT. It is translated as CARSFRESNQPQHF.

CDR3 nucleotide sequence: TGTGCCAGCAGCTCTCTTAAAACCTACGAGCAGTACTTC. Translating gives CASSSLKTYEQYF. The V and J genes are TRBV6-2 or TRBV6-3 and TRBJ2-7, with D unclear. V lost 6 bases and J lost 2, with 11 bases in between. CDR3 size: 13 residues. The germline V gene has CDR1 MNHEY and CDR2 SVGEGT.

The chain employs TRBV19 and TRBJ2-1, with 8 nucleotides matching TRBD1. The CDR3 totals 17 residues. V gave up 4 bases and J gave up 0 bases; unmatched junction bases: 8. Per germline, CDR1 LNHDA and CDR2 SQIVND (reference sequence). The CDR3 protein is CASSKGFTGGSYNEQFF. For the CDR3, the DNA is TGTGCCAGTAGTAAGGGATTTACAGGGGGCTCCTACAATGAGCAGTTCTTC.

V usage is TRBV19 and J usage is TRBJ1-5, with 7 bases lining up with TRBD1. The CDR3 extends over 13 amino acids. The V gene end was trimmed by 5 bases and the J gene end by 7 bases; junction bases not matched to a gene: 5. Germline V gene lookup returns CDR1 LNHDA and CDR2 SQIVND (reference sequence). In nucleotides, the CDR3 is TGTGCCAGTAGTCAGTCAGGGGGACAGCCCCAGCATTTT. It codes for CASSQSGGQPQHF.

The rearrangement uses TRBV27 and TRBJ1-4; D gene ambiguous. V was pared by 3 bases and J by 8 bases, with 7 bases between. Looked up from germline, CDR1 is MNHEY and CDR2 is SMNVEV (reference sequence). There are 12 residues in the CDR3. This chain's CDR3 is CASSFGGEKLFF. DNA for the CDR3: TGTGCCAGCAGTTTTGGAGGAGAAAAACTGTTTTTT.